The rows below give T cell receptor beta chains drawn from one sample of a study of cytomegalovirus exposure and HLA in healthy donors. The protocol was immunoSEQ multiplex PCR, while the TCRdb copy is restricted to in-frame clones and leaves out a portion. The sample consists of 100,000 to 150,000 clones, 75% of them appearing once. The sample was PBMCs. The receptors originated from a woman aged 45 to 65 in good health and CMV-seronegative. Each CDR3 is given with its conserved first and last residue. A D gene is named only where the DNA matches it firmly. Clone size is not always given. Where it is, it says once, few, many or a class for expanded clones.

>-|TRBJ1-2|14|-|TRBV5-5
TGTGCCAGCAGCTCTTTGGACACCCCCTATGGCTACACCTTC
CASSSLDTPYGYTF
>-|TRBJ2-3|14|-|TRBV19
TGTGCCAGTAGTATCGGCCTAGTGACAGATACGCAGTATTTT
CASSIGLVTDTQYF
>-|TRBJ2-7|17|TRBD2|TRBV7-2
TGTGCCAGCAGCTTCCCCGTACTAGCGGGAGTTTCTTACGAGCAGTACTTC
CASSFPVLAGVSYEQYF
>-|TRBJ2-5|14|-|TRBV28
TGTGCCAGCAGTGTACCATTGGGGCCAGAGACCCAGTACTTC
CASSVPLGPETQYF
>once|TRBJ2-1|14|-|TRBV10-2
TGCGCCAGCAACACGGGGCGGAGGAGGGATGAGCAGTTCTTC
CASNTGRRRDEQFF
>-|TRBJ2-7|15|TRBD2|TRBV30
TGTGCCTGGAGTGTACTAGGTAGCGGGGCCTACGAGCAGTACTTC
CAWSVLGSGAYEQYF
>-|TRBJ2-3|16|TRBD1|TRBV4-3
TGCGCCAGCAGCCAAATCGGGACAGGACTAAGTCGGACGCAGTATTTT
CASSQIGTGLSRTQYF
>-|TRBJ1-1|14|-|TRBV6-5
TGTGCCAGCAGTTACAGCGGGGGCGGGACTGAAGCTTTCTTT
CASSYSGGGTEAFF
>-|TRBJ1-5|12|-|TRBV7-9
TGTGCCAGCAGCTTACCTGATCAGCCCCAGCATTTT
CASSLPDQPQHF
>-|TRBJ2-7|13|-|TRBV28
TGTGCCAGCAGTTCAGCAGGGTATCCCGAGCAGTACTTC
CASSSAGYPEQYF
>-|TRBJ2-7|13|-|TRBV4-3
TGCGCCAGCAGCCAAGATGAGGGCCGCGAGCAGTACTTC
CASSQDEGREQYF
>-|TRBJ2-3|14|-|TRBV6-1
TGTGCCAGCAGTGACAGGGGTGGCACAGATACGCAGTATTTT
CASSDRGGTDTQYF